Here is one T cell receptor (beta chain) with its context. Trimming took 3 bases from V and 7 from J; bases not matched to a gene: 6. The CDR3 totals 13 residues. CDR1 and CDR2 (germline): KGHSH, LQKENI. This sample was taken from a study of T-cell reconstitution after alpha-beta-depleted transplantation in children. Library preparation (for TCRbeta) was performed with unique molecular identifiers. TCRdb re-derived calls from the PCR reads in MiXCR, one entry per CDR3 protein. The table lists approximately 800,000 distinct CDR3 sequences, 15% to 20% of them singletons. Sample: PBMCs, mostly from graft donor cells, taken 360 days after TCRalphabeta/CD19-depleted stem cell transplant. The chain joins TRBV18 to TRBJ2-7, with 7 positions matching TRBD2. The clonotype was recovered from a male patient under 18 who had a stem cell transplant for acute lymphoblastic leukemia, so the T cells may come from the graft donor. The CDR3, as DNA: TGTGCCAGCTCACCGGAGGGAGGGAGAGAGCAGTACTTC. Protein sequence: CASSPEGGREQYF.